The clone carrying this T cell receptor beta chain was recorded only once. Its cognate antigen is unknown. This sample is drawn from a study of cytotoxic CD8 clonotypes in ibrutinib-treated CLL. Study findings and constraints: Public clonotypes, found uncommonly, either contracted or stayed stable on treatment. Sampling schedules were unmatched across sustained-remission and progressing patients. Clonality went higher at ibrutinib response and then dropped back toward baseline at progression.

Germline V gives CDR1 MNHNS, CDR2 SASEGT. CDR3 length: 14 amino acids. The junction had 9 bases not matched to a gene; V was cut back by 6 bases and J by 7 bases. The planned depth of sequencing spanned 1 in 200,000 to 1 in 1 million T cells. Repertoires were generated with immunoSEQ multiplex PCR, while TCRdb's copy carries only in-frame clones and drops some. Of over 100,000 clones in the sample, 70% to 90% were seen once. This TCR derives from a human donor with chronic lymphocytic leukemia. The sequencing used PBMCs, collected after 24 months of ibrutinib treatment. V is TRBV6-1 and J is TRBJ2-1; 7 bases match TRBD2. The CDR3 loop reads CASRSGELGNEQFF. Here the CDR3 DNA reads TGTGCCAGCAGGAGCGGGGAATTGGGAAATGAGCAGTTCTTC.